This T cell receptor beta chain was sequenced for a study of blood T cell repertoires in COVID-19 (TCRdb year 2020). As for the study more broadly: Collaborator samples came from the United States, Italy and Spain and covered acute and convalescent phases of COVID-19. Where available, HLA class I and class II types were obtained from metadata supplied by the sample provider rather than from assay-based typing. The samples were drawn from the first 160 participants of the ongoing ImmuneRACE study and from 950 to 1,500 subjects provided by 6 global collaborators. Sample metadata almost always included a de-identified subject ID, COVID-19 status, age in years and sex. The material from the prospective study consisted of cDNA or gDNA derived from T cells, B-cell-depleted T cells, or PBMCs. Subjects who had been exposed to COVID-19, were actively infected with it, or had recovered from it provided the deeply sampled blood TCRbeta repertoires that made up the dataset. A freely available public database, intended as a resource for researchers studying the immune response to SARS-CoV-2, is where the repertoires were released.

The immunoSEQ Assay, a bias-controlled multiplex PCR, was used to amplify TCRbeta CDR3 regions from genomic DNA. In the paper's pipeline: Within the assay, amplification of reference gene primers was used to estimate how many nucleated cells each sample contained. To quantify the absolute abundance of each unique TCRbeta CDR3 rearrangement, sequence reads were collapsed and filtered. For each sample, productive Simpson clonality was calculated as the square root of Simpson's diversity index over productive rearrangements. This immuneACCESS table, as held by TCRdb, lists in-frame sequences with V and J called but not all clones. Of the missing ones, under half trace to an unresolved V gene in checked studies; the others have no known cause. V and J calls and clone size are copied from that table; D and trimming were computed from the DNA. In all, the sample holds 150,000 to 200,000 clones, and around nine tenths of those were seen once. The top ten constitute about 3% of the sample.

The CDR3 goes from the cysteine to the phenylalanine over 13 residues. Only the CDR3 region is kept as DNA, spanning 39 bases read in frame from base 1. CDR1 MNHNS and CDR2 SASEGT are derived from the germline V gene. Deletion took 3 bases off V and 5 bases off J, with a span of 10 bases between the germline ends. General study outcomes and caveats: The amount of clinical and demographic metadata varied by source and participant and was provided uncurated.

Whole blood was collected in K2EDTA tubes by collaborating institutions according to the institutions' own protocols. Collaborator samples were shipped for TCRbeta analysis as frozen whole blood, isolated PBMCs, or DNA extracted from either sample type. This clone was found once. Its antigen remains unidentified. The record has no base qualities; no much larger clone is one base away. The sequence was collected from a man aged 40-49 years with active or convalescent COVID-19. The rearranged segments are TRBV6-1 and TRBJ1-2, with the D gene uncertain. Sequenced sample: peripheral blood. Read as DNA, the sequence is TGTGCCAGCAGTGATTCGGTCGGGTATGGCTACACCTTC. Its coded protein is CASSDSVGYGYTF.